A single sample gave rise to the 18 T cell receptor beta chains below, sequenced in a study of blood T cell repertoires in COVID-19. The protocol was immunoSEQ multiplex PCR, while the TCRdb copy is restricted to in-frame clones and leaves out a portion. In the table there are roughly 27,000 clones, 80% to 90% of which are singletons. The material sequenced was peripheral blood. These receptors all come from a human donor in a cohort sampled during active COVID-19.

The chain uses TRBV5-1 and TRBJ2-1; the D is unclear. V lost 5 bases and J 5 bases, leaving 8 bases between the germline ends. The germline CDR1 and CDR2 sequences are SGHRS and YFSETQ. The CDR3 totals 12 residues. CDR3 coding DNA: TGCGCCAGCAGTTTTGTAGACAATGAGCAGTTCTTC. Its protein is CASSFVDNEQFF.

The CDR3 DNA follows: TGTGCCAGCAGTTTTCATGAGGGGAACACCGGGGAGCTGTTTTTT. Translation gives CASSFHEGNTGELFF. The genes are TRBV27 and TRBJ2-2, with TRBD2 as a possible D gene (5 bases). Germline CDR1 is MNHEY and CDR2 is SMNVEV (reference sequence). The CDR3 spans 15 residues. Between the trimmed V and J ends, which lost 3 bases and 1 base, there was a span of 9 bases.

This rearrangement joins TRBV28 to TRBJ1-4, with 8 nucleotides matching TRBD1. The V segment lost 5 bases and the J segment 2 bases; nucleotides outside the gene matches: 7. Germline-derived CDR1 and CDR2 are MDHEN and SYDVKM. CDR3 length: 16 amino acids. CDR3 amino acids: CASSLQGVRTNEKLFF. The CDR3 nucleotides are TGTGCCAGCAGTCTACAGGGGGTAAGGACTAATGAAAAACTGTTTTTT.

The V gene is TRBV5-4, the J gene TRBJ2-1, with TRBD2 matching 10 bases. The CDR3 extends over 16 amino acids. Germline trimming cut 0 bases from V and 2 bases from J; bases unmatched to any gene: 2. The germline CDR1 and CDR2 sequences are SGHNT and YYREEE (reference sequence). CDR3 sequence reads: CASSLGSGGAYNEQFF. The CDR3 DNA follows: TGTGCCAGCAGCTTGGGGAGCGGGGGGGCCTACAATGAGCAGTTCTTC.

This clone has a single count. This chain connects TRBV6-2 or TRBV6-3 to TRBJ2-7; D is unclear. Trimming pared 2 bases from V and 3 bases from J, leaving 5 bases between. The germline V gene encodes CDR1 MNHEY and CDR2 SVGEGT. The length of the CDR3 is 12 residues. In DNA, the CDR3 is TGTGCCAGCAGTTACGCGTTCTACGAGCAGTACTTC. Its translation is CASSYAFYEQYF.

The chain combines TRBV10-3 with TRBJ2-2; D is possibly TRBD2 (6 bases). The ends were cut back, 1 base at V and 2 bases at J, with 20 bases in the middle. Per the germline V gene, CDR1 is ENHRY and CDR2 is SYGVKD. There are 19 residues in the CDR3. CDR3 region: CAISEFHLGRQRNTGELFF. The CDR3 DNA reads TGTGCCATCAGTGAGTTCCATCTGGGGAGGCAAAGAAACACCGGGGAGCTGTTTTTT.

Notes on this clone: An end of the junction does not agree with germline; a read error may underlie this. The chain has TRBV5-5 and TRBJ2-5, with D unclear. Germline lookup yields CDR1 SGHKS and CDR2 YYEKEE (reference sequence). The CDR3 totals 12 residues. The CDR3 reads CASSLDPTELNF. The CDR3 region has the DNA TGTGCCAGCAGCTTGGATCCCACCGAGCTTAACTTC.

This chain connects TRBV2 to TRBJ2-3; 12 bases line up with TRBD2. With 4 bases clipped from V and 7 bases from J, the junction kept 6 bases outside the gene matches. From germline, CDR1 is SNHLY and CDR2 FYNNEI. The CDR3 covers 15 residues. CDR3: CASSVLAGGLHTQYF. The CDR3 region has the DNA TGTGCCAGCAGTGTACTAGCGGGGGGCCTACATACGCAGTATTTT. The whole variable domain, filled in from reference TRBV2 and TRBJ2-3, reads EPEVTQTPSHQVTQMGQEVILRCVPISNHLYFYWYRQILGQKVEFLVSFYNNEISEKSEIFDDQFSVERPDGSNFTLKIRSTKLEDSAMYFCASSVLAGGLHTQYFGPGTRLTVL.

This clone came up once. This rearrangement joins TRBV5-4 to TRBJ2-2; D perhaps matches TRBD1 (7 bases). The CDR3 runs to 15 residues. Germline CDR1 reads SGHNT; CDR2 reads YYREEE (reference sequence). The V and J ends lost 4 bases and 4 bases respectively, with 14 bases between them. The chain's CDR3 is CASSGRGQSTGELFF. The CDR3 DNA sequence: TGTGCCAGCAGCGGGCGGGGACAGTCCACCGGGGAGCTGTTTTTT. Filled out from reference TRBV5-4 and TRBJ2-2, the complete variable domain reads ETGVTQSPTHLIKTRGQQVTLRCSSQSGHNTVSWYQQALGQGPQFIFQYYREEENGRGNFPPRFSGLQFPNYSSELNVNALELDDSALYLCASSGRGQSTGELFFGEGSRLTVL.

In its sample, this clone was seen a few times. The chain has TRBV4-1 and TRBJ1-1; the match to TRBD1 covers 7 bases. V trimming: 4 bases; J trimming: 6 bases; junction bases outside the gene matches: 5. Germline V gene data show CDR1 as MGHRA and CDR2 as YSYEKL. The CDR3 consists of 13 residues. Here the CDR3 reads CASSPGQAPEAFF. The CDR3 nucleotides are TGCGCCAGCAGCCCTGGACAGGCCCCTGAAGCTTTCTTT.

The chain joins TRBV9 to TRBJ2-2, with TRBD1 matching over 8 bases. CDR3 length equals 16 residues. From germline, CDR1 is SGDLS and CDR2 YYNGEE. V lost 0 bases, J lost 2 bases, and 3 bases stayed unmatched. This CDR3 reads CASSVGAGGNTGELFF. As DNA, the CDR3 is TGTGCCAGCAGCGTAGGGGCAGGGGGCAACACCGGGGAGCTGTTTTTT.

The chain couples TRBV21-1 to TRBJ2-2; the table names TRBD1, a call not compared with the DNA. TRBV21-1 is annotated as a pseudogene. CDR3 size: 18 residues. The CDR3 reads CASTSGGPAGQGAGELFF. The CDR3 region has the DNA TGTGCCAGCACTAGTGGGGGGCCGGCGGGACAGGGCGCCGGGGAGCTGTTTTTT.

The rearrangement joins TRBV7-2 to TRBJ2-3; TRBD1 agrees at 7 bases. V was pared by 5 bases and J by 1 base, with 6 bases of the junction left unmatched. In germline, CDR1 is SGHTA, CDR2 FQGNSA. The CDR3 has 15 amino acids. The CDR3: CASSPRGQRTDTQYF. In DNA form, the CDR3 reads TGTGCCAGCAGCCCGAGGGGACAGCGCACAGATACGCAGTATTTT.

A single count supports this clone. The chain joins TRBV7-9 to TRBJ2-1; TRBD1 matches 7 bases. V trimming: 1 base; J trimming: 6 bases; junction bases outside the gene matches: 3. Germline V gene sequence: CDR1 SEHNR, CDR2 FQNEAQ (reference sequence). The CDR3 consists of 14 residues. CDR3 in DNA: TGTGCCAGCAGCTTAGGCAGGGGGAGCAATGAGCAGTTCTTC. This encodes CASSLGRGSNEQFF.

The chain has TRBV3-1 (or the pseudogene TRBV3-2) and TRBJ2-5, with TRBD2 matching over 10 bases. The CDR3 extends over 16 amino acids. V shed 4 bases, J shed 2 bases, and the junction held 7 bases outside the gene matches. Germline V gene sequence: CDR1 LGHDT, CDR2 YNNKEL (reference sequence). CDR3 nucleotide sequence: TGTGCCAGCAGCCCCTCCCTACTAGCGGGGCAAGAGACCCAGTACTTC. This codes for CASSPSLLAGQETQYF.

This clone was seen a few times. The rearrangement links TRBV27 to TRBJ1-5, with 7 positions matching TRBD1. V was clipped by 4 bases and J by 6 bases; unmatched bases: 6. The germline V gene encodes CDR1 MNHEY and CDR2 SMNVEV (reference sequence). The CDR3 totals 14 residues. The CDR3 nucleotides read TGTGCCAGCAGTTCACTAACAGGGGCTCAGCCCCAGCATTTT. Protein: CASSSLTGAQPQHF.

This chain links TRBV19 with TRBJ1-1, with D unresolved. This CDR3 has 19 amino acids. CDR1 is LNHDA and CDR2 is SQIVND in the germline V gene (reference sequence). With 6 bases removed from V and 1 base from J, the gap between germline ends came to 27 bases. The CDR3 DNA reads as TGTGCCAGTAGATTGTTCGGTTCGAGGGAAAAGTTCGGGAACACTGAAGCTTTCTTT. Translation: CASRLFGSREKFGNTEAFF.

Comments on this clone: Mismatch with germline at one junction end may stem from a read error. The DNA of the CDR3 is TGTGCTAGCAGCCTTGGCTCAGGACAGGGAAATACGCAGTATTTT. Its protein is CASSLGSGQGNTQYF. V and J are TRBV7-7 and TRBJ2-3, with 8 nucleotides matching TRBD1. CDR3 length equals 15 residues. CDR1 and CDR2 from the germline V gene are SSHAT and FNYEAQ (reference sequence).